This entry lists 12 T cell receptor beta chains sequenced from one sample in a study of cytomegalovirus exposure and HLA in healthy donors (dated by TCRdb to about 2017). The receptor library was made with the immunoSEQ multiplex PCR assay. TCRdb took this table from immuneACCESS and kept in-frame rearrangements with V and J called. Such tables lack part of the clones; where checked against another copy, unresolved V genes explain under half of the gap, and the rest is unexplained. The sample table records about 220,000 clones; 80% to 95% of these occur just once. Of the sample, approximately 0.99% is held by the ten largest clones. Sequencing was performed on PBMCs. The receptor set was obtained from a woman between 18 and 29 years old in good health and CMV-seronegative.

The CDR3 nucleotides read TGTGCCAGCAGCCTTGGGCTTTATGGCTACACCTTC. It encodes CASSLGLYGYTF. V usage is TRBV5-8 and J usage is TRBJ1-2; D not resolved. This CDR3 spans 12 amino acids. From germline, CDR1 is SGHTS and CDR2 YDEGEE. The V and J ends lost 4 bases and 5 bases respectively, with 9 bases between them. Combining the CDR3 with reference TRBV5-8 and TRBJ1-2 gives the whole variable domain EAGVTQSPTHLIKTRGQQATLRCSPISGHTSVYWYQQALGLGLQFLLWYDEGEERNRGNFPPRFSGRQFPNYSSELNVNALELEDSALYLCASSLGLYGYTFGSGTRLTVV.

This chain joins TRBV11-2 and TRBJ2-1, with 8 bases identical to TRBD2. The junction had 8 bases not matched to a gene; V was cut back by 5 bases and J by 2 bases. Germline V gene sequence: CDR1 SGHAT, CDR2 FQNNGV. The CDR3 is 16 amino acids. This chain's CDR3 is CASSLGSGGPYNEQFF. CDR3 nucleotide sequence: TGTGCCAGCAGCCTTGGCTCGGGAGGGCCCTACAATGAGCAGTTCTTC.

The V and J genes are TRBV6-1 and TRBJ1-5; 10 bases line up with TRBD1. Germline V gene lookup returns CDR1 MNHNS and CDR2 SASEGT. V lost 6 bases, J lost 4 bases, and 9 bases stayed unmatched. This CDR3 region has 16 residues. CDR3 DNA: TGTGCCAGCAGGGAATCCCGGGACAGGGGAAATCAGCCCCAGCATTTT. It translates to CASRESRDRGNQPQHF.

The chain combines TRBV7-8 with TRBJ2-7; perhaps TRBD2 as D (6 bases). CDR1 SGHVS and CDR2 FQNEAQ come from the germline V gene. CDR3 length equals 15 residues. Trimming removed 2 bases from V and 4 bases from J, with 15 bases in between. CDR3 region: CASSLLRGPRYEQYF. CDR3 nucleotide sequence: TGTGCCAGCAGCTTATTGCGGGGCCCCAGGTACGAGCAGTACTTC.

The rearrangement joins TRBV7-2 to TRBJ2-5; weak D call: TRBD2 (11 bases). The V and J ends lost 3 bases and 5 bases respectively, with 25 bases between them. The CDR3 extends over 18 amino acids. The germline gives CDR1 SGHTA, CDR2 FQGNSA. CDR3 residues: CASSFSAGLADRGETQYF. CDR3 coding DNA: TGTGCCAGCAGCTTCTCCGCGGGACTAGCGGACAGGGGGGAGACCCAGTACTTC.

The chain links TRBV27 to TRBJ1-3, with D tentatively TRBD1 (5 bases). Germline V gene sequence: CDR1 MNHEY, CDR2 SMNVEV (reference sequence). The CDR3 length is 14 residues. Between the trimmed V and J ends, which lost 6 bases and 4 bases, there was a span of 13 bases. The CDR3 is CASSTAGLGNTIYF. The DNA of the CDR3 is TGTGCCAGCAGCACGGCAGGGTTAGGAAACACCATATATTTT.

The chain couples TRBV12-5 to TRBJ1-1, with a weak D call TRBD1 (6 bases). Between the trimmed V and J ends, which lost 6 bases and 6 bases, there was a span of 14 bases. The CDR3 is 13 residues long. Germline lookup yields CDR1 LGHNT and CDR2 FRNRAP. The CDR3 sequence is CASGLQGLAEAFF. The CDR3, as DNA: TGTGCTAGTGGCCTACAGGGTCTTGCTGAAGCTTTCTTT. Full variable domain (rest looked up from reference TRBV12-5 and TRBJ1-1): DARVTQTPRHKVTEMGQEVTMRCQPILGHNTVFWYRQTMMQGLELLAYFRNRAPLDDSGMPKDRFSAEMPDATLATLKIQPSEPRDSAVYFCASGLQGLAEAFFGQGTRLTVV.

This sequence joins TRBV4-1 and TRBJ1-2; D is perhaps TRBD1 (5 bases). Germline V gives CDR1 MGHRA, CDR2 YSYEKL. V gave up 1 base and J gave up 8 bases, with 14 bases separating them. The CDR3 is 14 amino acids. This CDR3 reads CASSQGSGRSGYTF. The CDR3 nucleotides are TGCGCCAGCAGCCAAGGTTCAGGGAGGAGCGGCTACACCTTC.

The chain links TRBV6-1 to TRBJ2-1; 9 bases fit TRBD1. V was clipped by 8 bases and J by 6 bases; unmatched bases: 5. This CDR3 has 13 residues. Germline CDR1 and CDR2: MNHNS and SASEGT. DNA for the CDR3: TGTGCCAGCGGGACAGGGTTTTCCAATGAGCAGTTCTTC. It translates to CASGTGFSNEQFF.

The chain links TRBV6-1 to TRBJ2-7; 7 nucleotides match TRBD1. V lost 7 bases and J lost 2; bases outside the gene matches: 8. The germline CDR1 and CDR2 sequences are MNHNS and SASEGT. CDR3 length: 14 amino acids. DNA for the CDR3: TGTGCCAGCAAGCCGACAGGGACCACCTACGAGCAGTACTTC. Amino acid sequence: CASKPTGTTYEQYF.

This clone was recorded a few times. The chain joins TRBV28 to TRBJ2-7, with D possibly matching TRBD1 (6 bases). Trimming removed 6 bases from V and 10 bases from J, with 13 bases in between. Germline V gives CDR1 MDHEN, CDR2 SYDVKM. The CDR3 sequence is 11 residues long. Here the CDR3 reads CASRRTATQYF. CDR3 nucleotides: TGTGCCAGCAGGAGGACAGCCACTCAGTACTTC.

The rearrangement uses TRBV6-4 and TRBJ1-1; TRBD1 matches 7 bases. The germline CDR1 and CDR2 sequences are MRHNA and SNTAGT. V trimming: 4 bases; J trimming: 8 bases; junction bases outside the gene matches: 4. The CDR3 runs 12 residues. This CDR3 is CASSAPGQEAFF. CDR3 DNA sequence: TGTGCCAGCAGTGCCCCGGGACAGGAAGCTTTCTTT.